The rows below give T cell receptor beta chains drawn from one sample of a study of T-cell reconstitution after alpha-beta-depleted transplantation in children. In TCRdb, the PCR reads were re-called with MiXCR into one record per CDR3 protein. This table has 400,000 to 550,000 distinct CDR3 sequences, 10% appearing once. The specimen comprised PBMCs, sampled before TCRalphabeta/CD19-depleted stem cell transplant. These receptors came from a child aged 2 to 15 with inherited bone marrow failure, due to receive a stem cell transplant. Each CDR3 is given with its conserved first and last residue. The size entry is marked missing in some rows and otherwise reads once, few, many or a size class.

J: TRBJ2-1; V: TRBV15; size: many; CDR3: CATSRGEGTGLGSYNEQFF
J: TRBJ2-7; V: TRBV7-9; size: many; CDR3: CASTLPGYEQYF
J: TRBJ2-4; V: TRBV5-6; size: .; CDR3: CASSRTGEVAKNIQYF
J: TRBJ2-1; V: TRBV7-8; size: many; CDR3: CASSFRTEYNEQFF
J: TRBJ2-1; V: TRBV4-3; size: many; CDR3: CASSGAYNEQFF
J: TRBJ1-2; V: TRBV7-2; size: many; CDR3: CASSPDRQGGYTF
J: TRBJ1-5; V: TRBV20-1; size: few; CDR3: CSAKGRSNQPQHF
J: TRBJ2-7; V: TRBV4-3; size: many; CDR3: CASSQGWREPHEQYF
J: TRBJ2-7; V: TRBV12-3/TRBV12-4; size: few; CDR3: CASSHTRSEQYF
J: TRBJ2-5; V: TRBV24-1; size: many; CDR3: CATSDPTTSGETQYF
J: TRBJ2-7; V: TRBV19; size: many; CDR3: CASTGGAHEQYF